What follows are 24 T cell receptor beta chains derived from one specimen sequenced in a study of regulatory T cells in long-lasting Graves disease. For TCR beta, libraries came from iRepertoire HTBI primers and Arm-PCR of CDR3 regions. Via MiXCR, TCRdb re-called the multiplex PCR reads, giving one row per CDR3 protein. The sample yields some 220,000 distinct CDR3 sequences, roughly 19% seen once. The sample's time point: newly diagnosed GD, antithyroid drugs for less than 3 months. Extracted PBMC RNA gave rise to the TCR library. In addition, the sample was reused for a study of T cells in Graves' hyperthyroidism and ophthalmopathy.

The sample in question was peripheral blood mononuclear cells (PBMCs), obtained at new diagnosis, from a patient treated with antithyroid drugs. The receptor set was obtained from a woman in her twenties or thirties with Graves disease.

At least ten counts were recorded for this clonotype. The chain is built from TRBV29-1 and TRBJ2-5; D ambiguous. This CDR3 has 13 amino acids. Germline V gene data show CDR1 as SQVTM and CDR2 as ANQGSEA. V was clipped by 2 bases and J by 7 bases, with 14 bases between them. The CDR3 region has the DNA TGCAGCGTTGAACTCGTAGGCCCGAGGACCCAGTACTTC. Translated, it gives CSVELVGPRTQYF.

This clonotype has only a few counts. Possible read error: a much larger clone is one base away. The chain has TRBV28 and TRBJ1-5; tentative D call: TRBD1 (5 bases). This CDR3 region has 14 residues. Germline CDR1 and CDR2: MDHEN and SYDVKM. Trimming took off 6 bases at V and 6 bases at J, with 15 bases between the two ends. In DNA, the CDR3 is TGTGCCAGCAGCCCCGGGGCAGGGAGTCAGCCCCAGCATTTT. It codes for CASSPGAGSQPQHF.

The gene calls are TRBV27 and TRBJ2-5; no definite D call. Germline V gene sequence: CDR1 MNHEY, CDR2 SMNVEV (reference sequence). This CDR3 spans 15 amino acids. V was cut by 7 bases and J by 4 bases, with 19 bases left in between. The CDR3 region is CASNVPGPTAETQYF. The CDR3 DNA reads TGTGCCAGCAACGTACCGGGCCCCACGGCAGAGACCCAGTACTTC.

Notes on this clonotype: A much larger clone lies one base from this, so it may be a read error. In DNA form, the CDR3 reads TGTGCCAGCAGCTTAGGCCGACAGGGAAACTATGGCTACACCTTC. It yields the protein CASSLGRQGNYGYTF. The rearrangement uses TRBV13 and TRBJ1-2, with 7 bases lining up with TRBD1. V gave up 0 bases and J gave up 2 bases; unmatched junction bases: 3. The germline V gene encodes CDR1 PRHDT and CDR2 FYEKMQ (reference sequence). The CDR3 is made up of 15 amino acids.

This clonotype was counted at least ten times. The rearrangement joins TRBV3-1 to TRBJ2-1, with D perhaps TRBD2 (6 bases). Per the germline V gene, CDR1 is LGHDT and CDR2 is YNNKEL (reference sequence). The V gene lost 7 bases and the J gene lost 0 bases, with 7 bases spanning the gap. The CDR3 is 13 amino acids. The CDR3 spells CASKEGSYNEQFF. Written as DNA, the CDR3 is TGTGCCAGCAAGGAGGGCTCCTACAATGAGCAGTTCTTC.

This clonotype appeared many times. The chain carries TRBV18 and TRBJ2-3; D not resolved. This CDR3 has 14 amino acids. CDR1 and CDR2 from the germline V gene are KGHSH and LQKENI. V was pared by 3 bases and J by 0 bases, with 7 bases between. The CDR3 is CASSPPSSTDTQYF. The CDR3 bases are TGTGCCAGCTCACCTCCTTCTAGCACAGATACGCAGTATTTT.

CDR3 sequence (DNA): TGTGCCAGCAGCCATACCAGGACCCGATCACCCCTCCACTTT. Its protein is CASSHTRTRSPLHF. The chain has TRBV5-5 and TRBJ1-6; D not resolved. V gave up 4 bases and J gave up 10 bases, with 15 bases separating them. From germline, CDR1 is SGHKS and CDR2 YYEKEE (reference sequence). This CDR3 has 14 residues.

The DNA of the CDR3 is TGTGCCAGCAGCTTAGTTTCCCTAGCGAGACCGTACCAAGAGACCCAGTACTTC. Protein product: CASSLVSLARPYQETQYF. The J gene is TRBJ2-5, the V gene TRBV7-9; possible D gene TRBD2, 6 bases. Between the trimmed V and J ends, which lost 1 base and 0 bases, there was a span of 18 bases. This CDR3 is built from 18 residues. Germline-derived CDR1 and CDR2 are SEHNR and FQNEAQ (reference sequence).

This clonotype has a handful of counts. A much larger clone is a single base away; this may be a read error. This chain joins TRBV30 and TRBJ1-1; D is possibly TRBD1 (5 bases). This CDR3 comprises 13 residues. Looked up from germline, CDR1 is GTSNPN and CDR2 is SVGIG (reference sequence). The DNA of the CDR3 is TGTGCCTGGAGTGTTCAGGGTCGGGCTGAAGCTTCCTTT. The encoded protein is CAWSVQGRAEASF.

This rearrangement joins TRBV5-1 to TRBJ1-5; D ambiguous. Germline loops: CDR1 SGHRS, CDR2 YFSETQ. The CDR3 has 15 residues. V lost 0 bases and J lost 2, with 9 bases in between. CDR3 bases: TGCGCCAGCAGCTTGGATGGAGGAGGCAATCAGCCCCAGCATTTT. Translated, it gives CASSLDGGGNQPQHF.

Ten or more counts support this clonotype. The gene calls are TRBV2 and TRBJ2-7; no clear D gene. The CDR3 loop spans 14 amino acids. Germline loops: CDR1 SNHLY, CDR2 FYNNEI. Trimming pared 8 bases from V and 3 bases from J, leaving 17 bases between. The CDR3 reads CASCCWLSNYEQYF. The CDR3 DNA follows: TGTGCCAGCTGTTGTTGGTTGTCCAACTACGAGCAGTACTTC.

This clonotype has ten or more counts. This chain uses TRBV7-3 with TRBJ1-1, with 8 bases identical to TRBD1. The V gene's germline CDR1 is SGHTA and CDR2 FQGTGA. The CDR3 extends over 16 amino acids. V lost 5 bases, J lost 0 bases, and 8 bases stayed unmatched. The CDR3 region has the DNA TGTGCCAGCAGCCCAGGGGGCGCCAGGATGAACACTGAAGCTTTCTTT. Translation gives CASSPGGARMNTEAFF. Full variable domain (rest looked up from reference TRBV7-3 and TRBJ1-1): GAGVSQTPSNKVTEKGKYVELRCDPISGHTALYWYRQSLGQGPEFLIYFQGTGAADDSGLPNDRFFAVRPEGSVSTLKIQRTERGDSAVYLCASSPGGARMNTEAFFGQGTRLTVV.

This clonotype showed up many times. V and J are TRBV12-3 or TRBV12-4 and TRBJ2-1; TRBD2 might be the D (5 bases). V lost 7 bases, J lost 5 bases, and 18 bases lay in between. The CDR3 has 15 amino acids. This chain's CDR3 is CASIPPPIGNNEQFF. In DNA, the CDR3 is TGTGCCAGCATCCCCCCACCAATCGGGAACAATGAGCAGTTCTTC.

This clonotype was detected ten times or more. This chain's CDR3 is CASSFGGSSYNEQFF. Here the CDR3 DNA reads TGTGCCAGCAGTTTCGGGGGGAGCTCCTACAATGAGCAGTTCTTC. The V call is TRBV12-3 or TRBV12-4, the J call TRBJ2-1, with 7 positions matching TRBD2. With V trimmed by 3 bases and J by 0 bases, 2 bases remained unmatched. CDR3 length equals 15 residues.

This clonotype was observed at least ten times. V usage is TRBV28 and J usage is TRBJ1-5; perhaps TRBD1 as D (5 bases). Germline values: CDR1 MDHEN, CDR2 SYDVKM. This CDR3 has 14 residues. Trimming took off 4 bases at V and 7 bases at J, with 14 bases between the two ends. The CDR3 is CASSSSDWDQPQHF. CDR3 DNA sequence: TGTGCCAGCAGTTCCTCGGACTGGGACCAGCCCCAGCATTTT.

This clonotype has at least ten counts. V usage is TRBV4-1 and J usage is TRBJ2-7, with no clear D. V gave up 5 bases and J gave up 1 base, with 18 bases separating them. This CDR3 contains 16 residues. Germline V gene lookup returns CDR1 MGHRA and CDR2 YSYEKL. The DNA for the CDR3 is TGCGCCAGCAGCTCTCGACTCTCTAAAGAATCCTACGAGCAGTACTTC. It specifies CASSSRLSKESYEQYF.

This clonotype came up many times. J is TRBJ2-3 and V is TRBV10-2; TRBD2 matches at 7 bases. Germline V gives CDR1 WSHSY, CDR2 SAAADI. CDR3 size: 11 residues. The V gene end was trimmed by 10 bases and the J gene end by 6 bases; junction bases not matched to a gene: 4. CDR3 in amino acids: CATAGSDTQYF. The CDR3, as DNA: TGCGCCACAGCGGGATCCGATACGCAGTATTTT.

This clonotype was counted many times. This chain connects TRBV6-1 to TRBJ2-2; D may be TRBD1 or TRBD2 (5 bases each). The germline V and J ends were trimmed by 2 bases and 6 bases, with 16 bases remaining between them. CDR1 is MNHNS and CDR2 is SASEGT in the germline V gene. This CDR3 contains 16 residues. The CDR3 bases are TGTGCCAGCAGTGAAAGGGCGGGCAGAGGGGCCGGGGAGCTGTTTTTT. The encoded protein is CASSERAGRGAGELFF.

This clonotype has a handful of counts. The J gene is TRBJ2-7, the V gene TRBV6-1; 7 bases align to TRBD1. J lost 3 bases, V lost 6 bases, and 11 bases had no gene match. This CDR3 is built from 15 residues. CDR1 and CDR2 from the germline V gene are MNHNS and SASEGT. The CDR3 loop reads CASRPPTGIHYEQYF. The CDR3 region has the DNA TGTGCCAGCAGACCTCCGACAGGGATACACTACGAGCAGTACTTC.

This clonotype has a count of ten or more. The J gene is TRBJ1-2, the V gene TRBV6-1; possible D gene TRBD1, 6 bases. The germline CDR1 and CDR2 sequences are MNHNS and SASEGT. The CDR3 length is 12 residues. V was trimmed by 10 bases and J by 5 bases, leaving 14 bases between them. This chain's CDR3 is CATWTVLYGYTF. The DNA for the CDR3 is TGTGCCACCTGGACAGTCCTATATGGCTACACCTTC.

At least ten counts were recorded for this clonotype. The chain employs TRBV28 and TRBJ1-5; 7 bases agree with TRBD1. The junction had 17 bases not matched to a gene; V was cut back by 3 bases and J by 6 bases. The CDR3 is 18 residues long. From germline, CDR1 is MDHEN and CDR2 SYDVKM. The CDR3 DNA reads TGTGCCAGCAGTTTTCCTCTAACCGGGACAGCCTGGGGTCAGCCCCAGCATTTT. Its protein product is CASSFPLTGTAWGQPQHF.

This clonotype has ten or more counts. The chain has TRBV7-2 and TRBJ1-2; no firm D call. Germline CDR1 reads SGHTA; CDR2 reads FQGNSA. V was shortened by 5 bases and J by 2 bases, with 9 bases between the two germline ends. This CDR3 spans 13 amino acids. CDR3 sequence (DNA): TGTGCCAGCAGCCCCCGACTAAACTATGGCTACACCTTC. This encodes CASSPRLNYGYTF.

This clonotype was observed many times. This rearrangement joins TRBV6-1 to TRBJ2-3; D not certain. CDR3 size: 15 residues. Germline V gene sequence: CDR1 MNHNS, CDR2 SASEGT. The ends were cut back, 7 bases at V and 4 bases at J, with 18 bases in the middle. As DNA, the CDR3 is TGTGCCAGCACTAACATCGACGAGGTGGCAGATACGCAGTATTTT. Amino acids: CASTNIDEVADTQYF.

This clonotype was detected ten times or more. The chain combines TRBV3-1 with TRBJ2-7; D is possibly TRBD1 (5 bases). Looked up from germline, CDR1 is LGHDT and CDR2 is YNNKEL (reference sequence). The ends were cut back, 0 bases at V and 3 bases at J, with 9 bases in the middle. The CDR3 runs to 14 residues. The CDR3: CASSQEGPSYEQYF. In nucleotides, the CDR3 is TGTGCCAGCAGCCAAGAGGGGCCGAGCTACGAGCAGTACTTC.